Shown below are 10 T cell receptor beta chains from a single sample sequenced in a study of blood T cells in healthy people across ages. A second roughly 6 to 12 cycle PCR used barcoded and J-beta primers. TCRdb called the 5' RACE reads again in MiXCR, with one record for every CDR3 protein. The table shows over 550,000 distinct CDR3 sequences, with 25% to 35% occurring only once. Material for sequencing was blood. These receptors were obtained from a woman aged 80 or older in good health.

The CDR3 DNA reads TGTGCCACCAGCAGAGATACAGCAACTAATGAAAAACTGTTTTTT. It is translated as CATSRDTATNEKLFF. This chain links TRBV15 with TRBJ1-4; D is unresolved. This CDR3 has 15 residues. Germline CDR1 and CDR2: LNHNV and YYDKDF (reference sequence). V lost 0 bases and J lost 0, with 5 bases in between.

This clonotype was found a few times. In DNA form, the CDR3 reads TGTGCCTGGAGCGTTACCCCGGGACAGGGGGCTGAAGCTTTCTTT. It specifies CAWSVTPGQGAEAFF. The genes are TRBV30 and TRBJ1-1; 11 bases line up with TRBD1. CDR1 and CDR2 (germline): GTSNPN, SVGIG (reference sequence). The V gene end was trimmed by 3 bases and the J gene end by 6 bases; junction bases not matched to a gene: 9. This CDR3 spans 15 amino acids.

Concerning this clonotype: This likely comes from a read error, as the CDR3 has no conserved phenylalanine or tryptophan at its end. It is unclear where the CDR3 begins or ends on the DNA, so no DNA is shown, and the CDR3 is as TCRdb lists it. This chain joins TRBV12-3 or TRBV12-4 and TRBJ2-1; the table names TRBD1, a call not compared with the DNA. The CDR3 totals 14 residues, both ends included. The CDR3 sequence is CASSLGDRANEQYS.

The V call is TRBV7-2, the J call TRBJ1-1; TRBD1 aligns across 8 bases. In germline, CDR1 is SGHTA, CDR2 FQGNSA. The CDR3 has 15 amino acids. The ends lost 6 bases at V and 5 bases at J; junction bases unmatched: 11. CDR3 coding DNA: TGTGCCAGCAGACCACGGACAGGGAGGATTACTGAAGCTTTCTTT. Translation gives CASRPRTGRITEAFF.

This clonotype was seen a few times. CDR3 in DNA: TGTGCCCGTAGCTTAGAGACAGGGGTAGGCAATGAGCAGTTCTTC. Protein sequence: CARSLETGVGNEQFF. The genes are TRBV7-2 and TRBJ2-1; 8 positions agree with TRBD1. CDR3 length: 15 amino acids. CDR1 and CDR2 from the germline V gene are SGHTA and FQGNSA. V shed 11 bases and J 6 bases; nucleotides not matched to a gene: 15.

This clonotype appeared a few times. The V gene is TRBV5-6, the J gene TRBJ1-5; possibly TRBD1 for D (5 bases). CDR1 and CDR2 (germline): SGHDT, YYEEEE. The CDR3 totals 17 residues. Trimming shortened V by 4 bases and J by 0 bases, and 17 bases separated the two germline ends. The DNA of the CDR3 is TGTGCCAGCAGCCGGGGACTCTCCGGCTATAGCAATCAGCCCCAGCATTTT. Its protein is CASSRGLSGYSNQPQHF.

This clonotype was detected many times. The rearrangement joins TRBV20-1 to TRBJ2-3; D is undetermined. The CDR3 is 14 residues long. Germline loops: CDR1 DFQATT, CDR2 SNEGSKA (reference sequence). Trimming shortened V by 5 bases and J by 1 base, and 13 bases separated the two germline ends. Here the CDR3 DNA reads TGCAGTGCTGTGCCCACCTTCGGCACAGATACGCAGTATTTT. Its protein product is CSAVPTFGTDTQYF.

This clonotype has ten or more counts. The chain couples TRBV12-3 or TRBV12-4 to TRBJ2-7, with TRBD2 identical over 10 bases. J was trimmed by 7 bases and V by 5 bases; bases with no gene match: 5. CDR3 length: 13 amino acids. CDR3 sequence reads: CASSPALAGEQYF. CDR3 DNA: TGTGCCAGCAGTCCGGCACTAGCGGGGGAGCAGTACTTC.

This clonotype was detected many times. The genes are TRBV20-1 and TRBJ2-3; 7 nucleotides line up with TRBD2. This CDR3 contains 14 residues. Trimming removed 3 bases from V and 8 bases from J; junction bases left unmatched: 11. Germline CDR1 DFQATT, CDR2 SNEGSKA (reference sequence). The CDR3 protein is CSARVAMRGSTQYF. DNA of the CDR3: TGCAGTGCTAGGGTCGCCATGCGGGGGTCTACGCAGTATTTT.

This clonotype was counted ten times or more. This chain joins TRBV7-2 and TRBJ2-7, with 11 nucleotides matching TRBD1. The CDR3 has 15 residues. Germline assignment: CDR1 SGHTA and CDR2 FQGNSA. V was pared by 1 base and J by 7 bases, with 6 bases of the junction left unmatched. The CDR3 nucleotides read TGTGCCAGCAGCTTAGGGGGACAGGGGGAGAGGGAGCAGTACTTC. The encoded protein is CASSLGGQGEREQYF.